This T cell receptor beta chain was retrieved from a study of shared clonotypes between healthy human individuals. Study-wide results and caveats: Clonotypes shared by all four sorted-subset donors had higher generation probabilities than non-shared clonotypes.

TCRdb keeps only in-frame clones here, not all; method: immunoSEQ multiplex PCR. This table holds about 2,200,000 clones, 90% to 95% found once. Germline assignment: CDR1 SEHNR and CDR2 FQNEAQ (reference sequence). CDR3 length: 14 residues. V lost 0 bases and J 2 bases, leaving 7 bases between the germline ends. A remark on this clone: Its antigen is currently unknown. The sample holds other DNA sequences that translate to the same CDR3.

Naivety among CD8 cells was defined by CD45RO negativity and positive CCR7 selection, thereby excluding terminally differentiated effector memory CD45RA+ cells. This chain connects TRBV7-9 to TRBJ2-5; a possible D gene is TRBD1 (5 bases). Sequencing used naive CD8+ T cells from PBMCs. This TCR derives from a young man in good health. Some clones in this sample may be carry-over from other donors' samples. The CDR3 here is CASSLAGEQETQYF. The CDR3 DNA sequence: TGTGCCAGCAGCTTAGCAGGGGAACAAGAGACCCAGTACTTC.